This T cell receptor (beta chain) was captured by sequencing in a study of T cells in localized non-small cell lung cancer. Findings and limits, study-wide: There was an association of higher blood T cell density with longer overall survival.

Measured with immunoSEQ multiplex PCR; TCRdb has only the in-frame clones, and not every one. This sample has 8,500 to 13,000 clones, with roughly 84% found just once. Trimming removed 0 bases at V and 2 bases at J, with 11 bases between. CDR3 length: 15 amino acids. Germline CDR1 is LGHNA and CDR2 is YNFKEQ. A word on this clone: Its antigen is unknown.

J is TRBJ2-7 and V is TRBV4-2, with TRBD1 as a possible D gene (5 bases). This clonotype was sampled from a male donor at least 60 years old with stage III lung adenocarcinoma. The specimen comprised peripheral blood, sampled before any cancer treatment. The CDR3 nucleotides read TGTGCCAGCAGCCAAGATAGTGCAGGGACCTACGAGCAGTACTTC. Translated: CASSQDSAGTYEQYF.